Listed below are T cell receptor beta chains from one sample, sequenced in a study of blood T cell repertoires in COVID-19. The data were produced by immunoSEQ multiplex PCR, yet TCRdb's version contains in-frame clones alone and is incomplete. This sample yields about 73,000 clones, of which 83% are seen a single time; roughly 5.6% belongs to the top ten. Material: peripheral blood. These receptors were taken from a man aged 50-60 years with active COVID-19. The CDR3 runs from the conserved cysteine through the conserved F or W. D genes are given only for firm matches. Clone size, where shown, is once, few, many, or a class for clones that have expanded.

d_call: TRBD1
clone_size: NA
j_call: TRBJ2-7
v_call: TRBV2
cdr3_nt: TGTGCCAGCATCTCACAGGGGAGCTCCTACGAGCAGTACTTC
cdr3_aa: CASISQGSSYEQYF

d_call: TRBD1
clone_size: once
j_call: TRBJ2-3
v_call: TRBV6-9
cdr3_nt: TGTGCCAGCAGTTATTTACAAGGGGACAGTTCTACAGATACGCAGTATTTT
cdr3_aa: CASSYLQGDSSTDTQYF

d_call: NA
clone_size: NA
j_call: TRBJ2-3
v_call: TRBV7-6
cdr3_nt: TGTGCCAGCAGCTTAGGTCCAAGGGCTAGCCTACCTAGCACAGATACGCAGTATTTT
cdr3_aa: CASSLGPRASLPSTDTQYF

d_call: NA
clone_size: NA
j_call: TRBJ2-3
v_call: TRBV27
cdr3_nt: TGTGCCAGCAGTTCGATGGGGCGGGATACGCAGTATTTT
cdr3_aa: CASSSMGRDTQYF

d_call: NA
clone_size: NA
j_call: TRBJ1-1
v_call: TRBV7-9
cdr3_nt: TGTGCCAGCAGCTTCACAACAGGGCAGGCTTTCTTT
cdr3_aa: CASSFTTGQAFF

d_call: NA
clone_size: once
j_call: TRBJ2-7
v_call: TRBV12-2
cdr3_nt: TGTGCAAGTCGCTTAGCGATCGGGGGGCCTCGAACCTACGAGCAGTACTTC
cdr3_aa: CASRLAIGGPRTYEQYF

d_call: TRBD1
clone_size: NA
j_call: TRBJ2-6
v_call: TRBV7-3
cdr3_nt: TGTGCCAGCAGCTCGCCGACAGGGACAGAGGCTGGGGCCAACGTCCTGACTTTC
cdr3_aa: CASSSPTGTEAGANVLTF

d_call: TRBD2
clone_size: NA
j_call: TRBJ2-7
v_call: TRBV9
cdr3_nt: TGTGCCAGCAGCGTAGAGGCGGGGGGCTACGAGCAGTACTTC
cdr3_aa: CASSVEAGGYEQYF

d_call: TRBD1
clone_size: NA
j_call: TRBJ2-1
v_call: TRBV11-2
cdr3_nt: TGTGCCAGCAGCCGCCAGGGGGTTTTAAATGAGCAGTTCTTC
cdr3_aa: CASSRQGVLNEQFF

d_call: TRBD1
clone_size: few
j_call: TRBJ2-7
v_call: TRBV6-6
cdr3_nt: TGTGCCAGCAGTCGCACCGGGACAGCCCTCGGCGAGCAGTACTTC
cdr3_aa: CASSRTGTALGEQYF

d_call: TRBD1
clone_size: many
j_call: TRBJ2-2
v_call: TRBV2
cdr3_nt: TGTGCCAGCTCTCCGGACAGGGAGTACGGGGAGCTGTTTTTT
cdr3_aa: CASSPDREYGELFF

d_call: NA
clone_size: NA
j_call: TRBJ2-7
v_call: TRBV14
cdr3_nt: TGTGCCAGCAGCTTACTCAGGGACTCCTACGAGCAGTACTTC
cdr3_aa: CASSLLRDSYEQYF

d_call: NA
clone_size: few
j_call: TRBJ2-7
v_call: TRBV20-1
cdr3_nt: TGCAGTGCTAGGGACATCTACGAGCAGTACTTC
cdr3_aa: CSARDIYEQYF

d_call: NA
clone_size: NA
j_call: TRBJ2-3
v_call: TRBV3-1/TRBV3-2
cdr3_nt: TGTGCCAGCAGCCAAGATGTCAGGTCAGATACGCAGTATTTT
cdr3_aa: CASSQDVRSDTQYF

d_call: TRBD2
clone_size: NA
j_call: TRBJ2-1
v_call: TRBV7-6
cdr3_nt: TGTGCCAGCAGCTCGACGGAGACTAGCGGGAGATTCAATGAGCAGTTCTTC
cdr3_aa: CASSSTETSGRFNEQFF

d_call: NA
clone_size: NA
j_call: TRBJ2-7
v_call: TRBV9
cdr3_nt: TGTGCCAGCAGCGTATGGGGGGAAGGCGAGCAGTACTTC
cdr3_aa: CASSVWGEGEQYF